This TCR beta chain was found in a study of shared clonotypes between healthy human individuals. Germline CDR1 SGHAT, CDR2 FQNNGV. The trim removed 0 bases at V and 5 bases at J, leaving 1 base unmatched. There are 13 residues in the CDR3. None of the donors, who were healthy HIV-negative adults, had recently had acute infections or vaccinations. Naive CD4+ cells were CD45RA-selected; the remaining cells were memory. General study results and limits: Among non-shared clonotypes, generation probabilities were lower than among those shared by all four donors.

This clone was seen only once. Its target is unknown. Distinct nucleotide sequences in the sample also encode this CDR3. Here immunoSEQ multiplex PCR was the method, and the copy in TCRdb shows in-frame clones only, minus some. The sample records around 2.1 million clones, more than 90% being singletons. This receptor was identified in a man aged 18 to 29 in good health. Sequencing was carried out using naive CD4+ T cells sorted from blood. Subset in this sample: CD45RA+ positively selected. V usage is TRBV11-2 and J usage is TRBJ2-7; 7 bases agree with TRBD1. The CDR3 protein is CASSLDRGNEQYF. The CDR3 bases are TGTGCCAGCAGCTTAGACAGGGGGAACGAGCAGTACTTC.